The 26 T cell receptor beta chains in this list originate from one sample, sequenced in a study of beta chain features in type 1 diabetes. As every portion of the isolated RNA was reverse transcribed, the sequencing read expressed TCRB transcripts. The repertoire was sequenced with immunoSEQ multiplex PCR; TCRdb's copy has only in-frame clones and lacks some. The sample contains more than 300,000 clones, more than 12% of which appear only once. The sequenced sample consisted of naive CD4+ T cells from blood. These receptors came from a woman aged 18-29 years in good health.

V is TRBV28 and J is TRBJ2-7, with no clear D. Trimming left V 3 bases short and J 4 bases short, with 10 bases between. Germline V gene data show CDR1 as MDHEN and CDR2 as SYDVKM. The CDR3 extends over 13 amino acids. CDR3: CASSFQLPYEQYF. The CDR3 nucleotides read TGTGCCAGCAGTTTTCAGTTGCCGTACGAGCAGTACTTC.

Only a few counts were recorded for this clone. The chain carries TRBV5-1 and TRBJ1-1, with TRBD1 identical over 8 bases. V was pared by 3 bases and J by 5 bases, with 6 bases of the junction left unmatched. CDR3 length: 14 amino acids. The V gene's germline CDR1 is SGHRS and CDR2 YFSETQ. CDR3 bases: TGCGCCAGCAGCTGGCAGGGGGCAGGTACTGAAGCTTTCTTT. This translates into CASSWQGAGTEAFF.

The genes are TRBV27 and TRBJ2-1; D gene unclear. V lost 3 bases to trimming and J lost 0 bases, with 12 bases between them. This CDR3 has 16 residues. Germline CDR1 and CDR2: MNHEY and SMNVEV (reference sequence). For the CDR3, the DNA is TGTGCCAGCAGTTTGAGGAGCGAATACTCCTACAATGAGCAGTTCTTC. It yields the protein CASSLRSEYSYNEQFF.

This sequence joins TRBV25-1 and TRBJ2-7; D remains unclear. Trimming took off 7 bases at V and 3 bases at J, with 7 bases between the two ends. This CDR3 is 11 amino acids long. Germline-derived CDR1 and CDR2 are MGHDK and SYGVNS. In DNA, the CDR3 is TGTGCCAGCACCAGTTACTACGAGCAGTACTTC. Translation: CASTSYYEQYF.

The sample holds a few counts of this clone. V gene TRBV30 combines with J gene TRBJ1-5, with D perhaps TRBD1 (5 bases). This CDR3 contains 16 residues. Germline V gene lookup returns CDR1 GTSNPN and CDR2 SVGIG (reference sequence). The ends were cut back, 0 bases at V and 0 bases at J, with 12 bases in the middle. CDR3: CAWSVGQEYSNQPQHF. The CDR3 coding sequence is TGTGCCTGGAGTGTGGGGCAGGAATATAGCAATCAGCCCCAGCATTTT.

This clone was seen a handful of times. The chain combines TRBV7-2 with TRBJ2-7; unclear D gene. The CDR3 extends over 13 amino acids. V lost 4 bases to trimming and J lost 3 bases, with 10 bases between them. Germline V gene data show CDR1 as SGHTA and CDR2 as FQGNSA. The DNA of the CDR3 is TGTGCCAGCAGCTATTTAGCTGGCTACGAGCAGTACTTC. Translated: CASSYLAGYEQYF.

In its sample, this clone was seen a few times. The V gene is TRBV29-1, the J gene TRBJ2-1, with 14 bases that match TRBD2. This CDR3 is built from 13 residues. J lost 9 bases, V lost 7 bases, and 5 bases had no gene match. The V gene's germline CDR1 is SQVTM and CDR2 ANQGSEA. CDR3 protein: CSGGTSGGVEQFF. The CDR3 DNA is TGCAGCGGCGGGACTAGCGGGGGCGTTGAGCAGTTCTTC.

This clone was detected a few times. V is TRBV18 and J is TRBJ1-5; D not certain. CDR3 size: 13 residues. The germline CDR1 and CDR2 sequences are KGHSH and LQKENI. The V end lost 2 bases, the J end lost 3 bases, and 5 bases lay between the germline ends. The chain's CDR3 is CASSPADNQPQHF. The CDR3 DNA follows: TGTGCCAGCTCACCAGCGGACAATCAGCCCCAGCATTTT.

This clone was counted a few times. V gene TRBV7-6 combines with J gene TRBJ2-3, with 9 bases lining up with TRBD2. Germline CDR1 is SGHVS and CDR2 is FNYEAQ. V shed 5 bases and J 0 bases; nucleotides not matched to a gene: 9. This CDR3 contains 17 residues. The DNA for the CDR3 is TGTGCCAGCAGCCCCCAGGCCCTAGCGGGAAGCACAGATACGCAGTATTTT. Protein sequence: CASSPQALAGSTDTQYF.

The gene calls are TRBV29-1 and TRBJ2-5, with D possibly matching TRBD2 (6 bases). Germline lookup yields CDR1 SQVTM and CDR2 ANQGSEA. The CDR3 sequence is 13 residues long. Deletions cut 6 bases from V and 2 bases from J, with 13 bases between. CDR3 amino acids: CSVKRDSQETQYF. The CDR3 DNA reads TGCAGCGTAAAAAGGGACTCGCAAGAGACCCAGTACTTC.

The V gene is TRBV27, the J gene TRBJ2-5; perhaps TRBD2 as D (6 bases). This CDR3 comprises 14 residues. Germline-derived CDR1 and CDR2 are MNHEY and SMNVEV (reference sequence). V lost 2 bases, J lost 6 bases, and 13 bases lay in between. CDR3 nucleotides: TGTGCCAGCAGTTTAATGCGGGGAGCGAAGACCCAGTACTTC. Translation: CASSLMRGAKTQYF.

This clone was counted a few times. The sample contains more than one DNA sequence encoding this CDR3. V is TRBV7-9 and J is TRBJ1-5, with D possibly being TRBD1 (6 bases). CDR3 length: 14 amino acids. Germline CDR1 SEHNR, CDR2 FQNEAQ (reference sequence). Trimming shortened V by 2 bases and J by 1 base, and 6 bases separated the two germline ends. The CDR3 here is CASSLTGSNQPQHF. The CDR3 DNA reads as TGTGCCAGCAGCTTAACAGGGAGCAATCAGCCCCAGCATTTT.

This clone was counted between two and nine times. V gene TRBV28 combines with J gene TRBJ2-7, with D tentatively TRBD1 (6 bases). V was cut by 2 bases and J by 7 bases, with 21 bases left in between. Germline loops: CDR1 MDHEN, CDR2 SYDVKM. The CDR3 is made up of 16 amino acids. In nucleotides, the CDR3 is TGTGCCAGCAGTTTAACGGGCAGGGGCAGGGGTGGTGAGCAGTACTTC. Protein product: CASSLTGRGRGGEQYF.

This clone was observed a few times. The chain carries TRBV9 and TRBJ2-7, with 11 positions matching TRBD2. The length of the CDR3 is 14 residues. The V gene's germline CDR1 is SGDLS and CDR2 YYNGEE. The trim removed 3 bases at V and 7 bases at J, leaving 6 bases unmatched. The CDR3 sequence is CASSALAGGGEQYF. In nucleotides, the CDR3 is TGTGCCAGCAGCGCCCTAGCGGGAGGTGGAGAGCAGTACTTC. Filled out from reference TRBV9 and TRBJ2-7, the complete variable domain reads DSGVTQTPKHLITATGQRVTLRCSPRSGDLSVYWYQQSLDQGLQFLIQYYNGEERAKGNILERFSAQQFPDLHSELNLSSLELGDSALYFCASSALAGGGEQYFGPGTRLTVT.

The chain carries TRBV18 and TRBJ1-4; D unclear. The CDR3 runs 15 residues. Germline V CDR1 and CDR2: KGHSH, LQKENI. V was pared by 3 bases and J by 0 bases, with 8 bases between. CDR3 DNA sequence: TGTGCCAGCTCACCGGGCATTACAACTAATGAAAAACTGTTTTTT. This codes for CASSPGITTNEKLFF.

This clone was observed a handful of times. V and J are TRBV9 and TRBJ2-5; possible D gene TRBD2, 7 bases. The germline V gene encodes CDR1 SGDLS and CDR2 YYNGEE. The CDR3 sequence is 16 residues long. Trimming took 4 bases from V and 5 from J, leaving 21 bases between them. The CDR3 DNA sequence: TGTGCCAGCAGCAAAATAGCAGTGGGAGGGGGGGAGACCCAGTACTTC. Its translation: CASSKIAVGGGETQYF.

The chain carries TRBV10-3 and TRBJ2-2; TRBD1 matches 11 bases. The CDR3 covers 16 residues. With 3 bases clipped from V and 5 bases from J, the junction kept 5 bases outside the gene matches. Looked up from germline, CDR1 is ENHRY and CDR2 is SYGVKD. The CDR3: CAISDPGQGVTGELFF. The CDR3 bases are TGTGCCATCAGTGACCCGGGACAGGGGGTTACCGGGGAGCTGTTTTTT.

A few counts support this clone. The chain links TRBV6-5 to TRBJ2-3, with D possibly matching TRBD1 (6 bases). Germline CDR1 MNHEY, CDR2 SVGAGI. Deletions cut 1 base from V and 3 bases from J, with 14 bases between. The CDR3 has 16 residues. The CDR3: CASSYYDGTGTDTQYF. The CDR3 DNA is TGTGCCAGCAGTTACTACGATGGAACAGGGACAGATACGCAGTATTTT.

This clone was counted a few times. V gene TRBV30 combines with J gene TRBJ2-3, with 9 bases that match TRBD2. CDR1 and CDR2 (germline): GTSNPN, SVGIG (reference sequence). This CDR3 comprises 15 residues. V was pared by 3 bases and J by 0 bases, with 4 bases of the junction left unmatched. The CDR3 protein is CAWRQTSGSTDTQYF. CDR3 nucleotides: TGTGCCTGGAGACAAACTAGCGGGAGCACAGATACGCAGTATTTT.

This clone was counted a few times. This chain connects TRBV5-1 to TRBJ2-1; possibly TRBD1 for D (5 bases). The germline V gene encodes CDR1 SGHRS and CDR2 YFSETQ. The CDR3 has 16 amino acids. Between the trimmed V and J ends, which lost 1 base and 5 bases, there was a span of 16 bases. CDR3 residues: CASSLLVDSKHNEQFF. CDR3 in DNA: TGCGCCAGCAGCTTGTTGGTCGACAGTAAACACAATGAGCAGTTCTTC.

This clone turned up a few times. The rearrangement links TRBV29-1 to TRBJ2-1; 7 nucleotides agree with TRBD2. With 7 bases clipped from V and 0 bases from J, the junction kept 6 bases outside the gene matches. This CDR3 contains 14 residues. The V gene's germline CDR1 is SQVTM and CDR2 ANQGSEA. In DNA form, the CDR3 reads TGCAGCGAATGGGGCGGGAGCTCCTACAATGAGCAGTTCTTC. Its protein product is CSEWGGSSYNEQFF.

The chain uses TRBV9 and TRBJ2-6; 7 nucleotides line up with TRBD2. CDR3 size: 19 residues. In germline, CDR1 is SGDLS, CDR2 YYNGEE. Germline trimming cut 5 bases from V and 4 bases from J; bases unmatched to any gene: 18. CDR3 region: CASRTDGGTSMYGANVLTF. The CDR3 DNA sequence: TGTGCCAGCAGAACAGACGGGGGGACCTCAATGTACGGGGCCAACGTCCTGACTTTC.

The chain has TRBV18 and TRBJ2-7; D perhaps matches TRBD2 (6 bases). Between the trimmed V and J ends, which lost 3 bases and 6 bases, there was a span of 18 bases. The CDR3 spans 15 residues. CDR1 and CDR2 (germline): KGHSH, LQKENI. CDR3 sequence (DNA): TGTGCCAGCTCACCTCCGGGACTCGTGATGGGCGAGCAGTACTTC. Its protein is CASSPPGLVMGEQYF. Drawing the rest from reference TRBV18 and TRBJ2-7, the complete variable domain is NAGVMQNPRHLVRRRGQEARLRCSPMKGHSHVYWYRQLPEEGLKFMVYLQKENIIDESGMPKERFSAEFPKEGPSILRIQQVVRGDSAAYFCASSPPGLVMGEQYFGPGTRLTVT.

CDR3 sequence: CSVTQGDGTQYF. The CDR3 nucleotides are TGCAGCGTAACACAGGGGGATGGCACGCAGTATTTT. V and J are TRBV29-1 and TRBJ2-3; TRBD1 matches at 8 bases. Germline CDR1 reads SQVTM; CDR2 reads ANQGSEA. V trimming: 6 bases; J trimming: 9 bases; junction bases outside the gene matches: 8. The CDR3 length is 12 residues.

This clone was recorded a few times. V and J are TRBV2 and TRBJ2-7; 7 nucleotides agree with TRBD1. In germline, CDR1 is SNHLY, CDR2 FYNNEI. The CDR3 runs 13 residues. Trimming cost V 4 bases and J 5 bases; bases outside gene matches: 5. The CDR3 bases are TGTGCCAGCAGTGCCACAGGGGACCACGAGCAGTACTTC. Its translation: CASSATGDHEQYF.

V is TRBV18 and J is TRBJ2-3; TRBD1 matches at 7 bases. V shed 0 bases, J shed 0 bases, and the junction held 0 bases outside the gene matches. The CDR3 runs to 15 residues. CDR1 is KGHSH and CDR2 is LQKENI in the germline V gene. The CDR3 DNA sequence: TGTGCCAGCTCACCACCGGGACAGAGCACAGATACGCAGTATTTT. Its translation: CASSPPGQSTDTQYF.